This T cell receptor (beta chain) originates from a study of T cell responses to AZD1222 COVID-19 vaccine. Regarding the study as a whole: Targets within unmutated variant regions were reportedly found for nearly half of spike-specific TCRs.

A remark on this clone: Its target is unknown.

The repertoire was sequenced with immunoSEQ multiplex PCR; TCRdb's copy has only in-frame clones and lacks some. Found here are about 170,000 clones, over 90% of them singletons; the top ten hold about 4%. The CDR3 has 13 amino acids. Germline V gives CDR1 SGHTS, CDR2 YDEGEE. Between the trimmed V and J ends, which lost 2 bases and 2 bases, there was a span of 7 bases. The receptor's source is an adult in good health. This material consisted of peripheral blood, taken on day 0 of AZD1222 vaccination. The rearrangement uses TRBV5-8 and TRBJ1-1; D is ambiguous. CDR3 residues: CASSLGRNTEAFF. The CDR3 DNA sequence: TGTGCCAGCAGCTTAGGAAGAAACACTGAAGCTTTCTTT.